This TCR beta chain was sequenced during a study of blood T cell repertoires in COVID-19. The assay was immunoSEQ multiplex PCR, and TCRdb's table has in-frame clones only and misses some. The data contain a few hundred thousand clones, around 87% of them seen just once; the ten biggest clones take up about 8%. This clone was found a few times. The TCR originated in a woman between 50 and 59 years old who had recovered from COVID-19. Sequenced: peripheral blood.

Written as DNA, the CDR3 is TGCGCCAGCAGCACAGTGACAGGGGGCCGTGGCTACACCTTC. As protein: CASSTVTGGRGYTF. The chain combines TRBV5-1 with TRBJ1-2, with TRBD1 matching over 10 bases. The CDR3 extends over 14 amino acids. With V trimmed by 4 bases and J by 7 bases, 7 bases remained unmatched. CDR1 and CDR2 (germline): SGHRS, YFSETQ.